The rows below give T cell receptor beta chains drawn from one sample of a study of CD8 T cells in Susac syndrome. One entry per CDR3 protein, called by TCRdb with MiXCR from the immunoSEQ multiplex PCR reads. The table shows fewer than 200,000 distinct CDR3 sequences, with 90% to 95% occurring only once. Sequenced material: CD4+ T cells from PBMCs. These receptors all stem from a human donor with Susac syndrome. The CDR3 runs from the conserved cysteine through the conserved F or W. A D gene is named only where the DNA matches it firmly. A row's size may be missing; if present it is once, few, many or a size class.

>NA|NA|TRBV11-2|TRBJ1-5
TGTGCCAGCAGCCCGCCCACAGGGAAGGAGGGACAGCCCCAGCATTTT
CASSPPTGKEGQPQHF
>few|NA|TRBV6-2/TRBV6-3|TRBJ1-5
TGTGCCAGCAGTTACTCGGAGGGAAGTCACAATCAGCCCCAGCATTTT
CASSYSEGSHNQPQHF
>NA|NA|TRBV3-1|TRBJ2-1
TGTGCCAGCAGCCAATCCCTTGTCCGCAATGAGCAGTTCTTC
CASSQSLVRNEQFF
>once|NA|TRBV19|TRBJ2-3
TGTGCCAGTAGTATAGACAGGGCGCAGTATTTT
CASSIDRAQYF
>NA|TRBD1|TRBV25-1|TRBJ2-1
TGTGCCAGCAGTGACGACAGGGCCCGACACGATGAGCAGTTCTTC
CASSDDRARHDEQFF
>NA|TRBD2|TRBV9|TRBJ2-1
TGTGCCAGCAGCGTGGGTGGACGGGGGGGCAATGAGCAGTTCTTC
CASSVGGRGGNEQFF
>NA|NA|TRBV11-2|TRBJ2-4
TGTGCCAGCAGCCCCGGGGGACTAAACATTCAGTACTTC
CASSPGGLNIQYF
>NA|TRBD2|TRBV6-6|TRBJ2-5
TGTGCCAGCAGGCGGGGACTAGCAGAGACCCAGTACTTC
CASRRGLAETQYF
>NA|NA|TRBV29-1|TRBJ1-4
TGCAGCGTTGCTGGTGGTACGACTAATGAAAAACTGTTTTTT
CSVAGGTTNEKLFF
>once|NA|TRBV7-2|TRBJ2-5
TGTGCCAGCAGCCCCCGGTTCCAAGAGACCCAGTACTTC
CASSPRFQETQYF
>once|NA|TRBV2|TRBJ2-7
TGTGCCAGCAGCAAGGGAAGAGACTACGAGCAGTACTTC
CASSKGRDYEQYF
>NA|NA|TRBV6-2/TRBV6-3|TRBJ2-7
TGTGCCAGCAGTGTAAGAGGGCTCCCACCGTACTTC
CASSVRGLPPYF